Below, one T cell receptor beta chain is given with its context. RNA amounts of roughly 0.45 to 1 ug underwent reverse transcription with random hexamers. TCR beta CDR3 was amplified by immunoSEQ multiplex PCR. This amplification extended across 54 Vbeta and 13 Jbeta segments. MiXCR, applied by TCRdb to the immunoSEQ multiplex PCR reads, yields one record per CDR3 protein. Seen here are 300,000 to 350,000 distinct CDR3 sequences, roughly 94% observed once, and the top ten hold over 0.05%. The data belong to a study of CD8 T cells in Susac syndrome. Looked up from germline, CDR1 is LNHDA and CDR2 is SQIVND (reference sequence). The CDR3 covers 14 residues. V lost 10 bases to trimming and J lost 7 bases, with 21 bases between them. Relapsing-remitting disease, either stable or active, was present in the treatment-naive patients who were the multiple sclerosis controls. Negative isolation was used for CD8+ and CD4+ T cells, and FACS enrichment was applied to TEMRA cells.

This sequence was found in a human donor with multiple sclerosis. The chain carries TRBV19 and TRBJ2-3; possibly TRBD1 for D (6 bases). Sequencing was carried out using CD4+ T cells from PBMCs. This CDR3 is CATSDSYPQNTQYF. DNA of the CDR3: TGTGCCACCTCGGACAGCTATCCACAAAATACGCAGTATTTT.